This is a list of T cell receptor beta chains from one sample in a study of blood T cell repertoires in COVID-19. Data came from immunoSEQ multiplex PCR; TCRdb stores just in-frame clones and leaves some out. The table shows about 140,000 clones, with 80% to 90% occurring only once. Sequencing was done on a sample of peripheral blood. These receptors were taken from a woman aged 80 or over with acute or convalescent COVID-19. CDR3s include the opening cysteine and the closing phenylalanine or tryptophan. D genes are given only for firm matches. Rows give clone size only sometimes, using once, few, many, or a class for an expanded clone.

clone size: -
V gene: TRBV19
J gene: TRBJ1-3
D gene: -
CDR3 DNA: TGTGCCAGTCGGTCTGATGGAAACACCATATATTTT
CDR3 protein: CASRSDGNTIYF

clone size: -
V gene: TRBV18
J gene: TRBJ1-1
D gene: -
CDR3 DNA: TGTGCCAGCTCACCACTAGCAGATATGAACACTGAAGCTTTCTTT
CDR3 protein: CASSPLADMNTEAFF

clone size: once
V gene: TRBV7-9
J gene: TRBJ2-2
D gene: TRBD2
CDR3 DNA: TGTGCCAGCAGCTTCGGGACTAGTGAATCTAACGGGGAGCTGTTTTTT
CDR3 protein: CASSFGTSESNGELFF

clone size: -
V gene: TRBV12-5
J gene: TRBJ2-3
D gene: TRBD2
CDR3 DNA: TGTGCTAGTGGTCTTTCTAGCGGGGGGGCAGATACGCAGTATTTT
CDR3 protein: CASGLSSGGADTQYF

clone size: -
V gene: TRBV12-3/TRBV12-4
J gene: TRBJ1-3
D gene: TRBD1
CDR3 DNA: TGTGCCAGCAGTTTTAACAGGGGAGACACCATATATTTT
CDR3 protein: CASSFNRGDTIYF

clone size: -
V gene: TRBV3-1/TRBV3-2
J gene: TRBJ2-7
D gene: -
CDR3 DNA: TGTGCCAGCAGCCGCTACCGGGACAAAAACATCTACGAGCAGTACTTC
CDR3 protein: CASSRYRDKNIYEQYF

clone size: -
V gene: TRBV3-1/TRBV3-2
J gene: TRBJ1-1
D gene: TRBD1
CDR3 DNA: TGTGCCAGCAGCATACGACAGGGCGCTCCGAACACTGAAGCTTTCTTT
CDR3 protein: CASSIRQGAPNTEAFF

clone size: -
V gene: TRBV6-5
J gene: TRBJ2-7
D gene: TRBD1
CDR3 DNA: TGTGCCAGCAGGACAGGGAGCTCCTACGAGCAGTACTTC
CDR3 protein: CASRTGSSYEQYF

clone size: -
V gene: TRBV5-1
J gene: TRBJ1-1
D gene: -
CDR3 DNA: TGCGCCAGCAGCTTGCACGAGCCGAGGAGCACTGAAGCTTTCTTT
CDR3 protein: CASSLHEPRSTEAFF

clone size: -
V gene: TRBV3-1/TRBV3-2
J gene: TRBJ1-6
D gene: -
CDR3 DNA: TGTGCCAGCAGCCAAGGCGGACAGAGCTCCTATAATTCACCCCTCCACTTT
CDR3 protein: CASSQGGQSSYNSPLHF

clone size: -
V gene: TRBV6-5
J gene: TRBJ2-7
D gene: TRBD1
CDR3 DNA: TGTGCCAGCAGTTACAGGGACAGGGGTCGCTACGAGCAGTACTTC
CDR3 protein: CASSYRDRGRYEQYF

clone size: -
V gene: TRBV9
J gene: TRBJ2-3
D gene: TRBD1
CDR3 DNA: TGTGCCAGCAGCCCGGGACAGCCTAGCACCGATACGCAGTATTTT
CDR3 protein: CASSPGQPSTDTQYF

clone size: -
V gene: TRBV7-8
J gene: TRBJ1-2
D gene: -
CDR3 DNA: TGTGCCAGCAGCGGCCAGACAGTGAACTATGGCTACACCTTC
CDR3 protein: CASSGQTVNYGYTF

clone size: once
V gene: TRBV28
J gene: TRBJ2-7
D gene: -
CDR3 DNA: TGTGCCAGCACCCCTGGGACTTCCCGGGGAAATGAGCAGTACTTC
CDR3 protein: CASTPGTSRGNEQYF

clone size: -
V gene: TRBV9
J gene: TRBJ2-1
D gene: -
CDR3 DNA: TGTGCCAGCAGCGCCAGGGGAGGGTCCTACAATGAGCAGTTCTTC
CDR3 protein: CASSARGGSYNEQFF

clone size: -
V gene: TRBV7-2
J gene: TRBJ2-3
D gene: -
CDR3 DNA: TGTGCCAGCAGCTTAGTTACCAGGGCATTGGGTACGCAGTATTTT
CDR3 protein: CASSLVTRALGTQYF

clone size: -
V gene: TRBV18
J gene: TRBJ1-6
D gene: -
CDR3 DNA: TGTGCCAGCTCACTAGCGGAAGGGGCATATTCACCCCTCCACTTT
CDR3 protein: CASSLAEGAYSPLHF

clone size: once
V gene: TRBV5-1
J gene: TRBJ1-4
D gene: TRBD1
CDR3 DNA: TGCGCCAGCAGCTTCAACAGGGGCAGTAATGAAAAACTGTTTTTT
CDR3 protein: CASSFNRGSNEKLFF

clone size: -
V gene: TRBV10-3
J gene: TRBJ1-5
D gene: -
CDR3 DNA: TGTGCCATCAGTGAGAAGCCGGGGGTTGGTCAGCCCCAGCATTTT
CDR3 protein: CAISEKPGVGQPQHF

clone size: -
V gene: TRBV4-2
J gene: TRBJ1-4
D gene: TRBD1
CDR3 DNA: TGTGCCAGCAGCCAAGAACCCGCAGGGGGAAATGAAAAACTGTTTTTT
CDR3 protein: CASSQEPAGGNEKLFF

clone size: -
V gene: TRBV7-3
J gene: TRBJ2-1
D gene: -
CDR3 DNA: TGTGCCAGCAGCCGAGGTCGAGGCAATGAGCAGTTCTTC
CDR3 protein: CASSRGRGNEQFF

clone size: few
V gene: TRBV6-5
J gene: TRBJ1-2
D gene: TRBD1
CDR3 DNA: TGTGCCAGCAGACGTGACAGGGGAAGGCTCTACACCTTC
CDR3 protein: CASRRDRGRLYTF

clone size: -
V gene: TRBV19
J gene: TRBJ2-5
D gene: -
CDR3 DNA: TGTGCCAGTAGCCCTCGGGTTGGCGCTCGCTACCAAGAGACCCAGTACTTC
CDR3 protein: CASSPRVGARYQETQYF

clone size: -
V gene: TRBV6-2/TRBV6-3
J gene: TRBJ1-2
D gene: TRBD1
CDR3 DNA: TGTGCCAGCAGTTACCGGACAGGCCCAGGGAACTATGGCTACACCTTC
CDR3 protein: CASSYRTGPGNYGYTF

clone size: -
V gene: TRBV18
J gene: TRBJ1-6
D gene: -
CDR3 DNA: TGTGCCAGCTCACCCCCGGCCGGGGGTAATTCACCCCTCCACTTT
CDR3 protein: CASSPPAGGNSPLHF

clone size: -
V gene: TRBV5-1
J gene: TRBJ2-1
D gene: TRBD2
CDR3 DNA: TGCGCCAGCAGCCAGGGACTAGCCAATGAGCAGTTCTTC
CDR3 protein: CASSQGLANEQFF

clone size: -
V gene: TRBV18
J gene: TRBJ1-1
D gene: TRBD1
CDR3 DNA: TGTGCCAGCTCACCCATTACAGGGGACACTGAAGCTTTCTTT
CDR3 protein: CASSPITGDTEAFF

clone size: -
V gene: TRBV6-1
J gene: TRBJ1-2
D gene: -
CDR3 DNA: TGTGCCAGCAGTGAAGGGGGGAGGGATGGCTACACCTTC
CDR3 protein: CASSEGGRDGYTF

clone size: -
V gene: TRBV18
J gene: TRBJ2-2
D gene: TRBD1
CDR3 DNA: TGTGCCAGCTCACCGACAGGGGCGGCCACCGGGGAGCTGTTTTTT
CDR3 protein: CASSPTGAATGELFF

clone size: -
V gene: TRBV2
J gene: TRBJ2-7
D gene: TRBD1
CDR3 DNA: TGTGCCAGCAGTGCCGGGACAGAGCCCTACGAGCAGTACTTC
CDR3 protein: CASSAGTEPYEQYF

clone size: -
V gene: TRBV5-6
J gene: TRBJ1-6
D gene: -
CDR3 DNA: TGTGCCAGCAGCTTGAGAGGGACTCGGGATTCACCCCTCCACTTT
CDR3 protein: CASSLRGTRDSPLHF

clone size: once
V gene: TRBV3-1/TRBV3-2
J gene: TRBJ1-6
D gene: -
CDR3 DNA: TGTGCCAGCAGCCAAAGCCACAGGGATTCACCCCTCCACTTT
CDR3 protein: CASSQSHRDSPLHF

clone size: -
V gene: TRBV7-5
J gene: TRBJ1-2
D gene: -
CDR3 DNA: TGTGCCAGACCTATAGCGATTAACTATGGCTACACCTTC
CDR3 protein: CARPIAINYGYTF

clone size: -
V gene: TRBV7-3
J gene: TRBJ2-3
D gene: TRBD2
CDR3 DNA: TGTGCCAGCAGCTTCGGCGGGGGTAGCACAGATACGCAGTATTTT
CDR3 protein: CASSFGGGSTDTQYF

clone size: once
V gene: TRBV5-6
J gene: TRBJ1-4
D gene: TRBD1
CDR3 DNA: TGTGCCAGCAGCCTCAGGACAGGGGGCTATGAAAAACTGTTTTTT
CDR3 protein: CASSLRTGGYEKLFF